Each of the 5 T cell receptor beta chains below was sequenced from the same sample in a study of sequential checkpoint blockade in melanoma. Assay: immunoSEQ multiplex PCR; the TCRdb copy retains only in-frame clones and omits some. The data show about 28,000 clones, 85% to 90% seen once. Treatment noted: randomized to nivolumab then ipilimumab (arm A) or the reverse (arm B). This specimen was CD8+ T cells sorted from blood (inferred from file names), taken from a patient given nivolumab and ipilimumab in sequence. These receptor sequences come from a human donor with melanoma.

This clone was observed a single time. The chain joins TRBV9 to TRBJ2-5; D possibly corresponds to TRBD1 (5 bases). CDR1 is SGDLS, CDR2 YYNGEE, per germline. The CDR3 sequence is 15 residues long. V was shortened by 3 bases and J by 1 base, with 13 bases between the two germline ends. The CDR3 DNA is TGTGCCAGCAGCGCCCACGACAGCTTCCAAGAGACCCAGTACTTC. As protein: CASSAHDSFQETQYF.

The chain joins TRBV9 to TRBJ2-2; D might be TRBD2 (6 bases). Germline CDR1 reads SGDLS; CDR2 reads YYNGEE. This CDR3 region has 16 residues. V dropped 4 bases and J dropped 1 base, with 14 bases sitting between them. The CDR3, as DNA: TGTGCCAGCAGCCCCCGGAGGGGAGGGAACACCGGGGAGCTGTTTTTT. The encoded protein is CASSPRRGGNTGELFF.

The J gene is TRBJ2-2, the V gene TRBV27; a possible D gene is TRBD1 (6 bases). V was pared by 5 bases and J by 4 bases, with 11 bases between. CDR3 length: 14 residues. The germline gives CDR1 MNHEY, CDR2 SMNVEV (reference sequence). This chain's CDR3 is CASSLTGTTGELFF. In DNA form, the CDR3 reads TGTGCCAGCAGTCTTACAGGGACCACCGGGGAGCTGTTTTTT.

This clone was observed a single time. V gene TRBV10-3 combines with J gene TRBJ2-1; 9 bases line up with TRBD1. The CDR3 is 15 residues long. V gave up 5 bases and J gave up 7 bases; unmatched junction bases: 9. Germline CDR1 reads ENHRY; CDR2 reads SYGVKD. The CDR3, as DNA: TGTGCCATCAGTCCGGGAGGCGGGACAGGGAATGAGCAGTTCTTC. Its translation is CAISPGGGTGNEQFF.

This clone was counted between two and nine times. The J gene is TRBJ2-5, the V gene TRBV14; D remains unclear. CDR3 length: 14 amino acids. CDR1 is SGHDN, CDR2 FVKESK, per germline. Trimming cost V 1 base and J 1 base, with 7 bases left between them. DNA of the CDR3: TGTGCCAGCAGCCAAGGGGCGTTCCAAGAGACCCAGTACTTC. Translated: CASSQGAFQETQYF.